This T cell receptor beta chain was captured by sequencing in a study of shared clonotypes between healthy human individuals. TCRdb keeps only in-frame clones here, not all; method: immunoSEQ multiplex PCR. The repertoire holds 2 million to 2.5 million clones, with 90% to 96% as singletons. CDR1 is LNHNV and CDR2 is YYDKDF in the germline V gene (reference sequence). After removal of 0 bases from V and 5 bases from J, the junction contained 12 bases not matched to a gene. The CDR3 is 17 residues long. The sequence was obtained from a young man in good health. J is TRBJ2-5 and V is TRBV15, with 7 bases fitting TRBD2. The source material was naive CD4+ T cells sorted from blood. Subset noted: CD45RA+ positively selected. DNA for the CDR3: TGTGCCACCAGCAGAGAGAGAGTGCGGGAGAGCGGTGAGACCCAGTACTTC. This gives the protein CATSRERVRESGETQYF.